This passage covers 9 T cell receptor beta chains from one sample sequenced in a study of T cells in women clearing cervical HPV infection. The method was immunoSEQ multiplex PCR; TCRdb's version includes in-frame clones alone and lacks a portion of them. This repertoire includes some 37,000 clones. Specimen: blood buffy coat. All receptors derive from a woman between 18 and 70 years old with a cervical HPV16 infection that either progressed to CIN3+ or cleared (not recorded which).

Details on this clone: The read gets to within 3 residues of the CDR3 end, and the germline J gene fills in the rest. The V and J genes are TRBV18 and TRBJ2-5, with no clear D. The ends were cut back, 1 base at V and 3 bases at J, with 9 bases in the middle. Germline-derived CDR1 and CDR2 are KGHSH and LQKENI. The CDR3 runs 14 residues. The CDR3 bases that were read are TGTGCCAGCTCACCACGGGCCAGAGAAGAGACC. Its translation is CASSPRAREET. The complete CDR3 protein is CASSPRAREETQYF.

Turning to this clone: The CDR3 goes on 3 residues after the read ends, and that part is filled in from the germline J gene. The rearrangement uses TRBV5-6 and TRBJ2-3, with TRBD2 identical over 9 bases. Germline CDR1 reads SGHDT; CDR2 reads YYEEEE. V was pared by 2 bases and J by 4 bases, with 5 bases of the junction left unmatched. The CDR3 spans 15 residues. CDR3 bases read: TGTGCCAGCAGCTTCGCGGGGGGGCAAGCAGATACG. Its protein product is CASSFAGGQADT. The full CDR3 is CASSFAGGQADTQYF.

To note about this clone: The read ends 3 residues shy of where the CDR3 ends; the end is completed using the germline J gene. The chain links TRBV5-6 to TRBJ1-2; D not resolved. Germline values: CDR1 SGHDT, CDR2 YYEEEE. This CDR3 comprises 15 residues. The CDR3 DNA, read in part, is TGTGCCAGCAGCCTTCTCGGCCTAGCAAGAGATACC. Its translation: CASSLLGLARDT. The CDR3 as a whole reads CASSLLGLARDTYTF. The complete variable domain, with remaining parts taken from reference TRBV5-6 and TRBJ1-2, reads DAGVTQSPTHLIKTRGQQVTLRCSPKSGHDTVSWYQQALGQGPQFIFQYYEEEERQRGNFPDRFSGHQFPNYSSELNVNALLLGDSALYLCASSLLGLARDTYTFGSGTRLTVV.

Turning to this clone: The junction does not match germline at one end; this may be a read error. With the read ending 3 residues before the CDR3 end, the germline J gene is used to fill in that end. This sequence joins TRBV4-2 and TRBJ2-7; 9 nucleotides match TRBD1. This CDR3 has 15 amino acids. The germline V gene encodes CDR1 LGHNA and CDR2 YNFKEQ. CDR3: CASSQEGQGPYEQYF. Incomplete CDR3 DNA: TGCGCCAGCAGCCAAGAGGGACAGGGCCCCTACGAG.

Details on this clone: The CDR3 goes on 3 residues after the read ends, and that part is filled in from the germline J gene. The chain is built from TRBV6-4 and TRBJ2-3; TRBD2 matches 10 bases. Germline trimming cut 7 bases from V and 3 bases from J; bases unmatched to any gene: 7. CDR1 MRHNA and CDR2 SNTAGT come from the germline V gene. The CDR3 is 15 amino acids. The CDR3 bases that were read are TGTGCCAGCAAGAAGCGGGGGGGCCAGACAGATACG. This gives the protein CASKKRGGQTDT. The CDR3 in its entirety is CASKKRGGQTDTQYF.

The sequenced CDR3 bases are TGTGCCAGCAGTGAAGCGACAGGGAGAGAGACG. This gives the protein CASSEATGRET. The whole CDR3 protein reads CASSEATGRETQYF. The chain uses TRBV6-1 and TRBJ2-3; 7 nucleotides align to TRBD1. The read stops 3 residues short of the end of the CDR3; the missing end is completed from the germline J gene. CDR1 is MNHNS, CDR2 SASEGT, per germline. The CDR3 consists of 14 residues.

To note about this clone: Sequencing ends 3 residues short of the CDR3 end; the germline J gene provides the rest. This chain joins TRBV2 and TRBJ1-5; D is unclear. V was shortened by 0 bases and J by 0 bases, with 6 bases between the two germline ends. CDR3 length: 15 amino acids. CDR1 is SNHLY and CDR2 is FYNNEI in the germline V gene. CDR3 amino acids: CASSEAYYSNQPQHF. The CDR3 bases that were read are TGTGCCAGCAGTGAAGCGTATTATAGCAATCAGCCC.

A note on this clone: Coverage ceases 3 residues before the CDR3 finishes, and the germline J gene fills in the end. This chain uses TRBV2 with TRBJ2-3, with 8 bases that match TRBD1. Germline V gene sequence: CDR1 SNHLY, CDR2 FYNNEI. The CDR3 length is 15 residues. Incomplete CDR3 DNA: TGTGCCAGCAGTGATAGGTCAGGGGGCAATCAGCCG. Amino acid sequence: CASSDRSGGNQP. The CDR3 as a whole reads CASSDRSGGNQPQYF. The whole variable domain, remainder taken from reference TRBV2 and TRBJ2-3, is EPEVTQTPSHQVTQMGQEVILRCVPISNHLYFYWYRQILGQKVEFLVSFYNNEISEKSEIFDDQFSVERPDGSNFTLKIRSTKLEDSAMYFCASSDRSGGNQPQYFGPGTRLTVL.

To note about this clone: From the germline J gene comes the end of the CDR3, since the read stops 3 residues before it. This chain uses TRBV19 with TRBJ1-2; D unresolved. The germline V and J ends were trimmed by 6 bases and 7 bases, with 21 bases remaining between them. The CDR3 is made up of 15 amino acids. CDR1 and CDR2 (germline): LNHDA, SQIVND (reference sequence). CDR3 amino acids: CASSNTLEGMGGYTF. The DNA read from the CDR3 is TGTGCCAGTAGCAACACACTGGAGGGTATGGGTGGC.